This is a list of T cell receptor beta chains from one sample in a study of T cells in Graves' hyperthyroidism and ophthalmopathy. Each CDR3 protein gets one entry after TCRdb re-called the multiplex PCR reads with MiXCR. The sample lists under 650,000 distinct CDR3 sequences; 15% to 20% were seen once. Material: blood. The receptors originated from a woman in her 30s with Graves' hyperthyroidism. CDR3s include the opening cysteine and the closing phenylalanine or tryptophan. D genes are given only for firm matches. Where a row states a size, it is once, few, many or the class of an expanded clone; other rows omit it.

DNA	CDR3	D	J	size	V
TGTGCCAGCAGCTCCAACCCCCCGAAAGGGGCCTACAATGAGCAGTTCTTC	CASSSNPPKGAYNEQFF	-	TRBJ2-1	many	TRBV11-3
TGCAGTGCCCGGGGACAGGTGGATCCACCCCTCCACTTT	CSARGQVDPPLHF	TRBD1	TRBJ1-6	-	TRBV20-1
TGCGCCAGCAGTGAATCTAGCTCTCCAGATACGCAGTATTTT	CASSESSSPDTQYF	-	TRBJ2-3	few	TRBV10-1
TGTGCCAGTAGTGATCCGGGACAGAGTCGTTTAGAGCAGTACTTC	CASSDPGQSRLEQYF	TRBD1	TRBJ2-7	-	TRBV19
TGTGCCAGCTCACAGACAGCCGGCTATGGCTACACCTTC	CASSQTAGYGYTF	-	TRBJ1-2	many	TRBV18
TGCGCCAGCAGCCCTGCTAGCGGAGGCAATGAGCAGTTCTTC	CASSPASGGNEQFF	TRBD2	TRBJ2-1	many	TRBV5-1
TGTGCCAGTAGTATAGTGGCGGGGACCGGGGAGCTGTTTTTT	CASSIVAGTGELFF	-	TRBJ2-2	few	TRBV19
TGTGCCAGCAGTTTACCGGGGGTCCAAGAGACCCAGTACTTC	CASSLPGVQETQYF	-	TRBJ2-5	many	TRBV28
TGTGCCAGCAGCTTAATACGGACCTACGAGCAGTACTTC	CASSLIRTYEQYF	-	TRBJ2-7	few	TRBV7-2
TGCGCCAGCACCCCTACGCGGACTAGCGGCCCCTACGAGCAGTACTTC	CASTPTRTSGPYEQYF	TRBD2	TRBJ2-7	-	TRBV4-3
TGTGCCAGCAGCCCCTGGGCGGGAACGGGCGCAACTAATGAAAAACTGTTTTTT	CASSPWAGTGATNEKLFF	-	TRBJ1-4	-	TRBV28
TGTGCCAGCAGCAACCAGGGAGGGTTTAGTCAGCCCCAGCATTTT	CASSNQGGFSQPQHF	-	TRBJ1-5	many	TRBV7-2
TGTGCCTGGAGTGCCACGGGACGAGCGGGAGGAACGAGCACAGATACGCAGTATTTT	CAWSATGRAGGTSTDTQYF	TRBD2	TRBJ2-3	-	TRBV30
TGTGCCAGCAGTTACCATGACCTCGGGCCGAACACTGAAGCTTTCTTT	CASSYHDLGPNTEAFF	-	TRBJ1-1	many	TRBV6-2/TRBV6-3
TGTGCCAGCAGAACAGGGGGCATATTAGGAAATCAGCCCCAGCATTTT	CASRTGGILGNQPQHF	TRBD1	TRBJ1-5	many	TRBV6-1
TGCAGTGCTAGAGCTCCGGGGAGGAACACTGAAGCTTTCTTT	CSARAPGRNTEAFF	-	TRBJ1-1	few	TRBV20-1
TGTGCCAGCAGTGACCGGGACGGAGCATTCACAGATACGCAGTATTTT	CASSDRDGAFTDTQYF	-	TRBJ2-3	-	TRBV28
TGTGCCAGCAGCCCCGGGGAGTACGAGCAGTTCTTC	CASSPGEYEQFF	-	TRBJ2-1	-	TRBV4-2
TGCAGTGCTCATTGGAACACTGAAGCTTTCTTT	CSAHWNTEAFF	-	TRBJ1-1	many	TRBV20-1
TGTGCCAGCAGCTCTCCGGGACAGGGCTCCTACGAGCAGTACTTC	CASSSPGQGSYEQYF	TRBD1	TRBJ2-7	many	TRBV7-2
TGCAGTGCTAGAAGGGTCGGACAGACCGCTTATAGCAATCAGCCCCAGCATTTT	CSARRVGQTAYSNQPQHF	-	TRBJ1-5	few	TRBV20-1
TGTGCCAGCAGCTTAGCGCGGAGCGGGAGTGGCGAGCAGTACTTC	CASSLARSGSGEQYF	TRBD2	TRBJ2-7	many	TRBV7-2
TGTGCCAGCAGTTTCAGGTCGAGGACCTATAGCAATCAGCCCCAGCATTTT	CASSFRSRTYSNQPQHF	-	TRBJ1-5	-	TRBV28